This T cell receptor beta chain was sequenced in a study of beta chain features in type 1 diabetes. Findings and caveats of the study: In all four CD4+ subsets, TCRB CDR3 length was significantly, moderately reduced in type 1 diabetes. Across patients, naive, central memory and Treg TCRB repertoires exhibited apparently greater similarity than was observed across healthy donors.

V gave up 4 bases and J gave up 4 bases, with 13 bases separating them. The germline gives CDR1 SGHNT, CDR2 YYREEE (reference sequence). This CDR3 contains 14 residues. One heparinised draw, averaging roughly 0.12 L, was taken per donor. As every portion of the isolated RNA was reverse transcribed, the sequencing read expressed TCRB transcripts. The assay was immunoSEQ multiplex PCR, and TCRdb's table has in-frame clones only and misses some. This repertoire shows 200,000 to 250,000 clones, 25% to 35% found once; its top ten account for about 3.9%. This clone was seen a few times. Its target is unknown.

The source material was central memory CD4+ T cells from blood. The TCR sequence derives from a man aged 25 to 45 in good health. The chain has TRBV5-4 and TRBJ2-3; D remains ambiguous. The CDR3 DNA reads TGTGCCAGCAGCACTCAAAGTACCGCAGATACGCAGTATTTT. It translates to CASSTQSTADTQYF.